Sequencing of this T cell receptor (beta chain) was carried out in a study of CD4 T cells in relation to SARS-CoV-2 and coronaviruses. About the research overall: The negative reference was HIV-1 Nef peptide pool or peptide-free culture. Shared crossreactive spike epitopes were mapped to their HLA restriction. Study-level findings and limits: Pre-pandemic and post-infection samples never came from the same donor.

Trimming cost V 4 bases and J 0 bases, with 19 bases left between them. The V gene's germline CDR1 is KGHSH and CDR2 LQKENI. This CDR3 has 18 residues. Here immunoSEQ multiplex PCR was the method, and the copy in TCRdb shows in-frame clones only, minus some. This table holds 20,000 to 25,000 clones, 74% found once. CD4+ T cells from unexposed donors were obtained before the COVID-19 pandemic (2011-2018). Isolation of CD4+ T cells took place after 10 days in culture. Each well had 2 million or so PBMCs in around 5% human AB serum with IL-2. To note about this clone: Its specificity is unknown.

The clonotype was recovered from a human donor in good health. Sequences were obtained from CD4+ T cells from PBMCs, cultured in vitro. This chain links TRBV18 with TRBJ1-5; weak D call: TRBD1 (6 bases). The CDR3 DNA reads as TGTGCCAGCTCACGAGACACTGGGGGCGGGGTTAGCAATCAGCCCCAGCATTTT. Translation: CASSRDTGGGVSNQPQHF.